Below, one T cell receptor beta chain is given with its context. Its matching antigen is unknown. The record originates from a study of cytomegalovirus exposure and HLA in healthy donors. Study findings and constraints: Productive rates of about 87% or about 30% were seen for most TCR beta V segments in an earlier analysis.

The PCR used 60 Vbeta and 13 Jbeta primers. Original data processing: Among the unique TCR beta chains that a later analysis counted, about 81 million in all, about 12 million were shared. TCRdb keeps only in-frame clones here, not all; method: immunoSEQ multiplex PCR. V and J calls and clone size are those listed in that table; D and trimming were worked out from the DNA. The sample consists of 150,000 to 200,000 clones, approximately 80% of them appearing once. The germline V gene has CDR1 MNHNS and CDR2 SASEGT. V was pared by 7 bases and J by 8 bases, with 17 bases between. The CDR3 is 13 amino acids. Healthy bone marrow donors made up the donor group.

The sample was PBMCs. The clonotype originates from a woman between 50 and 59 years old in good health and CMV-seronegative. This chain joins TRBV6-1 and TRBJ1-1, with TRBD1 as a possible D gene (6 bases). The CDR3 sequence is CASKLQGPDEAFF. The CDR3 DNA follows: TGTGCCAGCAAGCTACAGGGCCCCGACGAAGCTTTCTTT.